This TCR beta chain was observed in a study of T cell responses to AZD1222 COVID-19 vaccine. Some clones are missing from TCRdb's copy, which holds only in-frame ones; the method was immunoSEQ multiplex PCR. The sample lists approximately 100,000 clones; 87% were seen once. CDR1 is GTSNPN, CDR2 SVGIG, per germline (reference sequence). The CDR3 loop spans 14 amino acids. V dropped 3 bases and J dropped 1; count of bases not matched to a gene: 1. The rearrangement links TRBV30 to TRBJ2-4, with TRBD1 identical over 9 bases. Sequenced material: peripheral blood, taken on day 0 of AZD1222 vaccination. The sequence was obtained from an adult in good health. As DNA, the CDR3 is TGTGCCTGGAGGACAGGGGGTGCCAAAAACATTCAGTACTTC. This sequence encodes CAWRTGGAKNIQYF.